Given below is one T cell receptor beta chain in context. The antigen is not known. This record comes from a study of identical twins. Template switching, a step in the protocol, added a universal primer site, and cDNA carried unique molecular identifiers. Using its own MiXCR run on the 5' RACE reads, TCRdb lists one record per CDR3 protein. The sample includes approximately 500,000 distinct CDR3 sequences, nearly 15% of them seen just once. The CDR3 totals 14 residues. V lost 7 bases to trimming and J lost 0 bases; unmatched junction nucleotides: 7. Germline-derived CDR1 and CDR2 are SQVTM and ANQGSEA. Study-wide results and limits: Reduced insertions were recorded for abundant cord blood beta clonotypes, with no such pattern in memory repertoires. There is a chance that invariant MAIT and iNKT cells partially muddied zero-insertion analyses.

The same data also went into a second study, on yellow fever vaccine responses in identical twins.

What was sequenced was CD4+ T cells sorted from blood. The rearrangement uses TRBV29-1 and TRBJ2-5, with 8 bases that match TRBD2. The receptor comes from a woman younger than 35 in good health. CDR3 sequence reads: CSAAGGWYQETQYF. For the CDR3, the DNA is TGCAGCGCTGCGGGGGGTTGGTACCAAGAGACCCAGTACTTC.